What follows are 17 T cell receptor beta chains derived from one specimen sequenced in a study of blood T cell repertoires in COVID-19. Only in-frame clones appear in the TCRdb table, and some are missing; sequencing was by immunoSEQ multiplex PCR. The sample lists about 200,000 clones, 86% occurring once. Input material: PBMCs or T cells enriched from blood (not recorded which). These receptors came from a man aged 40-49 years with acute COVID-19.

A few counts support this clone. This rearrangement joins TRBV3-1 (or the pseudogene TRBV3-2) to TRBJ2-3; the D gene is possibly TRBD1 (7 bases). Germline V CDR1 and CDR2: LGHDT, YNNKEL (reference sequence). The CDR3 has 13 residues. V lost 1 base and J 8 bases, leaving 10 bases between the germline ends. CDR3 bases: TGTGCCAGCAGCCAAGGACAGGGAGGTACGCAGTATTTT. It specifies CASSQGQGGTQYF.

Turning to this clone: Different DNA sequences within this sample yield the same CDR3. This chain joins TRBV18 and TRBJ1-2; TRBD1 might be the D (5 bases). This CDR3 is built from 13 residues. The germline gives CDR1 KGHSH, CDR2 LQKENI. Trimming removed 3 bases from V and 3 bases from J, with 8 bases in between. This CDR3 is CASSPDRDYGYTF. The CDR3 bases are TGTGCCAGCTCACCCGACAGAGACTATGGCTACACCTTC.

This chain joins TRBV27 and TRBJ1-2; D is uncertain. Germline V gives CDR1 MNHEY, CDR2 SMNVEV (reference sequence). The CDR3 sequence is 14 residues long. Trimming took 5 bases from V and 5 from J, leaving 15 bases between them. The CDR3 coding sequence is TGTGCCAGCAGTCCGCTTGTCCGGGGTTATGGCTACACCTTC. This sequence encodes CASSPLVRGYGYTF.

V is TRBV5-1 and J is TRBJ1-5, with TRBD1 as a possible D gene (6 bases). V lost 5 bases to trimming and J lost 2 bases, with 11 bases between them. Germline assignment: CDR1 SGHRS and CDR2 YFSETQ. The CDR3 loop spans 14 amino acids. The CDR3 is CASSQTGGNQPQHF. CDR3 coding DNA: TGCGCCAGCAGTCAGACAGGCGGCAATCAGCCCCAGCATTTT.

The genes are TRBV25-1 and TRBJ1-2, with D possibly matching TRBD1 (6 bases). CDR1 is MGHDK, CDR2 SYGVNS, per germline. Trimming left V 2 bases short and J 8 bases short, with 12 bases between. This CDR3 has 13 residues. The CDR3 spells CASSEGSGGGYTF. The CDR3 DNA is TGTGCCAGCAGTGAAGGCAGCGGGGGCGGCTACACCTTC.

V gene TRBV27 combines with J gene TRBJ2-2; 9 nucleotides agree with TRBD1. The CDR3 sequence is 18 residues long. With 1 base clipped from V and 0 bases from J, the junction kept 6 bases outside the gene matches. Germline V gene lookup returns CDR1 MNHEY and CDR2 SMNVEV (reference sequence). The CDR3 sequence is CASSLYRGRTANTGELFF. CDR3 bases: TGTGCCAGCAGTTTATACAGGGGGCGAACTGCGAACACCGGGGAGCTGTTTTTT.

The J gene is TRBJ2-1, the V gene TRBV7-9, with a tentative D call TRBD1 (5 bases). The CDR3 runs 15 residues. The germline gives CDR1 SEHNR, CDR2 FQNEAQ (reference sequence). Trimming stripped 6 bases from V and 0 bases from J, with 12 bases between. CDR3 amino acids: CASRPRGHSYNEQFF. CDR3 nucleotide sequence: TGTGCCAGCAGGCCCCGCGGACACTCCTACAATGAGCAGTTCTTC.

This clone was seen once. V usage is TRBV4-3 and J usage is TRBJ1-2; 7 nucleotides align to TRBD1. The V gene's germline CDR1 is LGHNA and CDR2 YSLEER. The CDR3 is 14 amino acids. J lost 8 bases, V lost 0 bases, and 6 bases had no gene match. CDR3 coding DNA: TGCGCCAGCAGCCAAGATATAGGGGGCCGGGGCTACACCTTC. It is translated as CASSQDIGGRGYTF.

The rearrangement joins TRBV9 to TRBJ2-5; TRBD1 might be the D (5 bases). The germline V gene has CDR1 SGDLS and CDR2 YYNGEE. CDR3 length equals 13 residues. V was shortened by 4 bases and J by 7 bases, with 14 bases between the two germline ends. CDR3 DNA: TGTGCCAGCAGCATTAGGGGCATCGGGACCCAGTACTTC. This gives the protein CASSIRGIGTQYF.

The chain uses TRBV4-2 and TRBJ2-3; D may be TRBD2 (5 bases). The length of the CDR3 is 14 residues. Germline V gene lookup returns CDR1 LGHNA and CDR2 YNFKEQ. V was clipped by 0 bases and J by 2 bases, with 6 bases between them. Here the CDR3 DNA reads TGTGCCAGCAGCCAAGATAGCGCCACAGATACGCAGTATTTT. Encoded protein: CASSQDSATDTQYF.

The gene calls are TRBV6-5 and TRBJ2-1; D may be TRBD2 (5 bases). The germline V gene has CDR1 MNHEY and CDR2 SVGAGI. V was trimmed by 6 bases and J by 4 bases, leaving 10 bases between them. This CDR3 is built from 13 residues. In DNA form, the CDR3 reads TGTGCCAGCAGGGACTCCGGGTACAATGAGCAGTTCTTC. This sequence encodes CASRDSGYNEQFF.

J is TRBJ1-1 and V is TRBV10-1; maybe TRBD1 (6 bases). V was trimmed by 0 bases and J by 5 bases, leaving 19 bases between them. The V gene's germline CDR1 is WNHNN and CDR2 SYGVQD (reference sequence). The CDR3 covers 17 residues. The CDR3 reads CASSESDSGGFRTEAFF. DNA of the CDR3: TGCGCCAGCAGTGAGTCGGACAGTGGCGGATTTAGGACTGAAGCTTTCTTT.

This chain links TRBV2 with TRBJ1-2; D uncertain. The germline CDR1 and CDR2 sequences are SNHLY and FYNNEI. The ends were cut back, 7 bases at V and 4 bases at J, with 10 bases in the middle. There are 12 residues in the CDR3. The DNA for the CDR3 is TGTGCCAGCACCCGCCAGATCTATGGCTACACCTTC. The encoded protein is CASTRQIYGYTF.

The CDR3 bases are TGTGCCAGCAGCTTGGACACCGATCAGCCCCAGCATTTT. It specifies CASSLDTDQPQHF. This chain joins TRBV5-5 and TRBJ1-5; D call uncertain. The CDR3 has 13 amino acids. Deletions cut 0 bases from V and 5 bases from J, with 6 bases between. Germline lookup yields CDR1 SGHKS and CDR2 YYEKEE (reference sequence).

The chain joins TRBV5-6 to TRBJ2-2; 14 bases align to TRBD2. The CDR3 loop spans 19 amino acids. Germline values: CDR1 SGHDT, CDR2 YYEEEE. The V segment lost 3 bases and the J segment 1 base; nucleotides outside the gene matches: 8. CDR3 protein: CASSSGLAGGPQNTGELFF. In nucleotides, the CDR3 is TGTGCCAGCAGCTCCGGACTAGCGGGAGGTCCTCAGAACACCGGGGAGCTGTTTTTT.

The chain recombines TRBV27 with TRBJ1-2, with a weak D call TRBD1 (6 bases). Germline V gene sequence: CDR1 MNHEY, CDR2 SMNVEV (reference sequence). This CDR3 region has 12 residues. Deletions cut 4 bases from V and 7 bases from J, with 10 bases between. CDR3 nucleotides: TGTGCCAGCAGTTCGGGGGGCGGTGGCTACACCTTC. It encodes CASSSGGGGYTF.

The count of this clone is one. The genes are TRBV15 and TRBJ1-5, with D maybe TRBD1 (5 bases). V lost 1 base and J 7 bases, leaving 14 bases between the germline ends. Germline loops: CDR1 LNHNV, CDR2 YYDKDF (reference sequence). The CDR3 length is 15 residues. The CDR3 loop reads CATSRGSQGGQPQHF. The CDR3 DNA reads as TGTGCCACCAGCAGAGGGTCCCAGGGAGGACAGCCCCAGCATTTT.